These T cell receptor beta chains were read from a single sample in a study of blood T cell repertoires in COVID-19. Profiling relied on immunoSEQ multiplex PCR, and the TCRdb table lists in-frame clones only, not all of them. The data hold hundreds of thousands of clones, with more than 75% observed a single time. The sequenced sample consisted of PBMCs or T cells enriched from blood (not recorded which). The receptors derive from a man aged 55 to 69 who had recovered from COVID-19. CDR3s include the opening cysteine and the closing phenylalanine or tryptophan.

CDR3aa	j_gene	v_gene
CASTTTINTEAFF	TRBJ1-1	TRBV7-9
CATPRGTGYTF	TRBJ1-2	TRBV7-3
CAISEPFIEQGARIEQFF	TRBJ2-1	TRBV10-3
CASSLAPGQSGNEQFF	TRBJ2-1	TRBV5-1
CAWTRGLNSPLHF	TRBJ1-6	TRBV30
CASSHGGMNTEAFF	TRBJ1-1	TRBV23-1
CAWVQGNSPLHF	TRBJ1-6	TRBV30
CASSRQGLADTQYF	TRBJ2-3	TRBV9
CASEGDSGNTIYF	TRBJ1-3	TRBV28
CASSRDRATGELFF	TRBJ2-2	TRBV18